Sequencing of this TCR beta chain was carried out in a study of blood T cells in healthy people across ages. Study background: Template switching caught about one barcoded beta molecule for each two T cells.

This clonotype was recorded many times. Its antigen is currently unknown. Germline loops: CDR1 SGDLS, CDR2 YYNGEE. V trimming: 0 bases; J trimming: 0 bases; junction bases outside the gene matches: 0. The CDR3 consists of 14 residues. Together with a sample-barcoded 5' primer, a J-beta primer mix was included in a second PCR lasting about 6 to 11 cycles. MiXCR, applied by TCRdb to the 5' RACE reads, yields one record per CDR3 protein. The sample records some 1 million distinct CDR3 sequences, under 55% being singletons. Study conclusions and caveats: Compared with aged donors, long-lived donors showed fewer expanded clones, suggesting selection.

This TCR derives from a woman aged 55-75 years in good health. The chain links TRBV9 to TRBJ2-7, with 7 bases fitting TRBD1. The material sequenced was blood. CDR3 coding DNA: TGTGCCAGCAGCGTAGGGGACAGCTCCTACGAGCAGTACTTC. Translated, it gives CASSVGDSSYEQYF. The whole variable domain, remainder taken from reference TRBV9 and TRBJ2-7, is DSGVTQTPKHLITATGQRVTLRCSPRSGDLSVYWYQQSLDQGLQFLIQYYNGEERAKGNILERFSAQQFPDLHSELNLSSLELGDSALYFCASSVGDSSYEQYFGPGTRLTVT.